The TCR beta chain described here comes from a study of T-cell memory formation after mild COVID-19 (dated by TCRdb to the early 2020s). Turning to the overall study: TCR sequence clusters from the two donors were found to be largely donor specific. T-cell clones expanding and contracting after mild COVID-19 in two donors were tracked by longitudinal TCRalpha and TCRbeta repertoire sequencing. Two young, previously healthy adult volunteers made up the cohort, one male and one female.

Data came from an Illumina NovaSeq 6000. Using 5'RACE with constant-segment primers, TCRalpha and TCRbeta cDNA libraries were constructed, with sample barcodes and unique molecular identifiers added in the process. Trizol reagent was used to extract RNA from every sample. The libraries were amplified in two PCR steps, and the second step added a second sample barcode and Illumina TruSeq adapters. Sequencing of the libraries was done on an Illumina NovaSeq, producing 2 x 150 bp paired-end reads. Processing in the source paper ran as follows. Demultiplexing of reads and collapsing into UMI-guided consensus sequences were performed with migec v1.2.7. Using mixcr v2.1.11, UMI consensuses were aligned to TRA and TRB V and J templates and then assembled into clonotypes. A clonotype was counted as expanded or contracted only when both edgeR and NoisET called the clonotype significant, with the noise models trained on biological replicates. For edgeR calls, the cutoffs were a false discovery rate-adjusted p below 0.01 and a log2 fold-change threshold of 1. As an exploratory analysis of dynamics, max-normalized trajectories of the 1000 most abundant clonotypes were examined by PCA with hierarchical clustering. The CD4 or CD8 phenotype of responding clones was assigned using the separately sequenced CD4+ and CD8+ repertoires. TCRdb applied fastp at Q25 and MiXCR to the public reads, then kept only in-frame beta chains. Each CDR3 protein gets just one entry, which takes the most common genes and DNA from the rows behind it. The V and J calls here are based on TCRdb, not the publication. Recorded for this sample are about 310,000 distinct CDR3 sequences; 19% of them occurred a single time. The leading ten clones occupy approximately 21% of the sample.

Cut back by 2 bases and 3 bases, the V and J ends lie 5 bases apart. Taken from the germline V gene, the CDR1 and CDR2 loops are KGHSH and LQKENI. There are 13 amino acids in the CDR3, from cysteine to phenylalanine inclusive. The CDR3 DNA has 39 bases and is translated from base 1. Broad study findings and their caveats: Contracting CD4+ clones were located mainly in the CM and EM memory subsets, whereas CD8+ clones were found to be enriched in EMRA. Balanced CD4/CD8 phenotypes were observed for clones contracting from day 15 to 85, whereas a bias towards CD4+ was observed for a second wave of clones expanding from day 15 to 37. The study included only a couple of mild cases, and larger cohorts that include severe cases with pre-infection samples were judged to be necessary. The second-wave clones that peaked on day 37 were not confirmed to be SARS-CoV-2 specific. Some responding clones were found in pre-infection memory, which suggests that pre-existing cross-reactive memory T cells took part in the SARS-CoV-2 response.

The table lists this clonotype with many counts. Its antigen is not yet known. No base-level quality is on record; no much larger clone is a single base apart. Ficoll-Paque density gradient centrifugation was used to isolate PBMCs. The rearrangement joined TRBV18 to TRBJ1-5, with the D segment identity uncertain. The specimen was PBMCs or a T cell subset sorted from them (not recorded which). The sequence came from a man between 18 and 29 years old who had mild COVID-19 (a few samples of this study predate the infection). The sample titles of this study are shuffled in the database, so cell type and time point are left out; the donor was told from shared clones. The CDR3 corresponds to CASSPGNNQPQHF. The nucleotide sequence reads TGTGCCAGCTCACCAGGAAACAATCAGCCCCAGCATTTT.